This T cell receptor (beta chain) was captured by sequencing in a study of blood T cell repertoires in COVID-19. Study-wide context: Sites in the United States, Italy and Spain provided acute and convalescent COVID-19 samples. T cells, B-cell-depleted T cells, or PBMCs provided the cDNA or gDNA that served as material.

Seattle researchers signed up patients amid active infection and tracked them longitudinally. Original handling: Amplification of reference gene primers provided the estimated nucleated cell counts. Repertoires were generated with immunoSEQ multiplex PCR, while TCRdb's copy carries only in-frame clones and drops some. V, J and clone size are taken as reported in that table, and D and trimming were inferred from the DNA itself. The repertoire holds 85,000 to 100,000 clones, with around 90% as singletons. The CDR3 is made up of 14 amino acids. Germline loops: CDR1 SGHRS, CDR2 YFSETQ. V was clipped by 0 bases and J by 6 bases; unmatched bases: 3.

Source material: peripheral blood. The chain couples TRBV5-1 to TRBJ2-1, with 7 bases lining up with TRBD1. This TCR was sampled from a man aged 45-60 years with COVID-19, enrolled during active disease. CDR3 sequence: CASSLDPGGNEQFF. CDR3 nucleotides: TGCGCCAGCAGCTTGGATCCAGGGGGCAATGAGCAGTTCTTC.